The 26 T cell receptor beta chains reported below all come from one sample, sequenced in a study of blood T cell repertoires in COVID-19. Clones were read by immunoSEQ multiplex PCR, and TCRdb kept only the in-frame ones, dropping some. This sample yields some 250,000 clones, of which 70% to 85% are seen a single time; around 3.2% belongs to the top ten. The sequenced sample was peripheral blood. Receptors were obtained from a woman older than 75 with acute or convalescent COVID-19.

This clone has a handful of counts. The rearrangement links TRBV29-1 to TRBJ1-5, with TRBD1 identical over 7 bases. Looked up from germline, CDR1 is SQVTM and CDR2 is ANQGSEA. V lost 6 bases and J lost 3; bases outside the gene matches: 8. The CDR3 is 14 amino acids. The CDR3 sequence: CSVMTGNNNQPQHF. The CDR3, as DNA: TGCAGCGTCATGACAGGGAATAACAATCAGCCCCAGCATTTT.

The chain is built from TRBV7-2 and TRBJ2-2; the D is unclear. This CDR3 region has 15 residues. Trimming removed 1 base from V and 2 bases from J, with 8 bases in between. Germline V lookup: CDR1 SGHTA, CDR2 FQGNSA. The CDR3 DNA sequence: TGTGCCAGCAGCTTAGTTGTGACTAACACCGGGGAGCTGTTTTTT. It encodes CASSLVVTNTGELFF.

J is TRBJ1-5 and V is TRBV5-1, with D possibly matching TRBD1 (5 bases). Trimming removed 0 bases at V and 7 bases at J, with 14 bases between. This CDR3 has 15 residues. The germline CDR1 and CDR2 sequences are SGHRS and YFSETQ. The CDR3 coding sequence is TGCGCCAGCAGCTTGGGGGTGGAGGGGTACCAGCCCCAGCATTTT. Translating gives CASSLGVEGYQPQHF.

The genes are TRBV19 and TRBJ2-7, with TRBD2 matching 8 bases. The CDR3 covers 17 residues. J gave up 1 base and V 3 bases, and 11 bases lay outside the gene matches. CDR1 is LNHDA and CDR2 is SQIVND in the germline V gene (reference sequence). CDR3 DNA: TGTGCCAGTAGTATCCGACCCCGGGGGGGGAAGTCCTACGAGCAGTACTTC. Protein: CASSIRPRGGKSYEQYF.

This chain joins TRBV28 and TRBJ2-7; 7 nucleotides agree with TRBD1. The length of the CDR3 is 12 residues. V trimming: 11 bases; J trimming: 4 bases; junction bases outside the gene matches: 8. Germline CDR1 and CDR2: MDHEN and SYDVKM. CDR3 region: CASGDSLYEQYF. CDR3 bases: TGTGCCTCCGGGGACAGTTTGTACGAGCAGTACTTC.

CDR3 coding DNA: TGTGCCAGCAGTTACCTATGGACAGGCAGTGAGCAGTACTTC. Translated, it gives CASSYLWTGSEQYF. The J gene is TRBJ2-7, the V gene TRBV6-5; 7 bases map to TRBD1. V lost 2 bases and J lost 7; bases outside the gene matches: 8. The V gene's germline CDR1 is MNHEY and CDR2 SVGAGI. This CDR3 comprises 14 residues.

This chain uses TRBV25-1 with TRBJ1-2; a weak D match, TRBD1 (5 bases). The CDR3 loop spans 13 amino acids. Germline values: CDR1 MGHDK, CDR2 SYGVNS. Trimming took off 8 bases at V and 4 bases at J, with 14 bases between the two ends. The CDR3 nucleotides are TGTGCCAGCGGAGACAGTCTGGGCTATGGCTACACCTTC. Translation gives CASGDSLGYGYTF.

CDR3 sequence: CASSEMLGTSDTQYF. The CDR3 DNA reads TGTGCCAGCAGTGAGATGTTGGGGACTTCGGATACGCAGTATTTT. The chain employs TRBV2 and TRBJ2-3; D may be TRBD2 (6 bases). The V end was cut by 3 bases, the J end by 6 bases, with 16 bases between. In germline, CDR1 is SNHLY, CDR2 FYNNEI. This CDR3 region has 15 residues.

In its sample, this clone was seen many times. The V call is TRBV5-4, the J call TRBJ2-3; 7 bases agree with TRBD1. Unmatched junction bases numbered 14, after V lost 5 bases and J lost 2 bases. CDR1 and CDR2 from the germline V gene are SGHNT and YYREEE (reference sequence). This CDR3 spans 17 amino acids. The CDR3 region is CASRNRLQGSLTDTQYF. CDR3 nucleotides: TGTGCCAGCAGGAATCGATTACAGGGGTCCCTCACAGATACGCAGTATTTT.

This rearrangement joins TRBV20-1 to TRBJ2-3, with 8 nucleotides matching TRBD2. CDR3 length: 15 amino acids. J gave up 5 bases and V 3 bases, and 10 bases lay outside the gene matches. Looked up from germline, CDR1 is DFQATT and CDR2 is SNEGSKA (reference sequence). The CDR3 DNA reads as TGCAGTGCTAGTAGCGGGGCGGCAGGTTTAGATACGCAGTATTTT. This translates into CSASSGAAGLDTQYF.

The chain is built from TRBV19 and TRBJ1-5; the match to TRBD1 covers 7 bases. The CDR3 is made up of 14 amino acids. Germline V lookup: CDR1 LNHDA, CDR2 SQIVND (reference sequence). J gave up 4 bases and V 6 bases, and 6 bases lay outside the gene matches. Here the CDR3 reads CASSSTGNNQPQHF. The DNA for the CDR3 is TGTGCCAGTAGCTCGACAGGGAATAATCAGCCCCAGCATTTT.

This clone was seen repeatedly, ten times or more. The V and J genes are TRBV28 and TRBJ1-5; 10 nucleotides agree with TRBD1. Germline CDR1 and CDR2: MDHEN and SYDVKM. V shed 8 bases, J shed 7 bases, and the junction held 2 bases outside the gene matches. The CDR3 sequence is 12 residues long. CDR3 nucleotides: TGTGCCAGCTGGACAGGGGGGCAGCCCCAGCATTTT. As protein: CASWTGGQPQHF.

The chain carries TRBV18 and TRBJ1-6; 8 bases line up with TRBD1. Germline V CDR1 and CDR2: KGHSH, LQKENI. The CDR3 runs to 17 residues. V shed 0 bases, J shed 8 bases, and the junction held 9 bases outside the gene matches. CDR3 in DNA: TGTGCCAGCTCACCACCTAGCAAGGGACAGGTTTATTCACCCCTCCACTTT. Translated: CASSPPSKGQVYSPLHF.

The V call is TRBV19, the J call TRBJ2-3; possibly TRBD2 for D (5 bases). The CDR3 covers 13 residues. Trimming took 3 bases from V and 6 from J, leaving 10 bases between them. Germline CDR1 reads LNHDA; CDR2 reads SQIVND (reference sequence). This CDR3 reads CASSMTIADTQYF. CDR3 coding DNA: TGTGCCAGTAGTATGACTATTGCGGATACGCAGTATTTT.

The CDR3 protein is CASSSSRRDSYGYTF. In DNA, the CDR3 is TGTGCCAGCAGCTCCTCCCGTCGGGACAGTTATGGCTACACCTTC. This chain joins TRBV5-4 and TRBJ1-2, with 7 bases aligning to TRBD1. CDR3 length: 15 amino acids. Germline CDR1 SGHNT, CDR2 YYREEE (reference sequence). V lost 3 bases, J lost 5 bases, and 10 bases stayed unmatched.

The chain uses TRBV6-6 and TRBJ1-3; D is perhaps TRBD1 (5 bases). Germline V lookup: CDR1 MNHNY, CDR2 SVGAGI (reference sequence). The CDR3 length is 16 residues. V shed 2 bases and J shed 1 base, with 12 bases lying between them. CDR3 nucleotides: TGTGCCAGCAGTTACGGATTTTCAGGGTCTGGAAACACCATATATTTT. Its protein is CASSYGFSGSGNTIYF.

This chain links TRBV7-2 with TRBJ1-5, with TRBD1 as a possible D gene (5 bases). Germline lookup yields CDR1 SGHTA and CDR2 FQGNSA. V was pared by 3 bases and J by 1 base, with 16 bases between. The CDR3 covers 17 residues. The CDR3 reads CASSFWRGSTSNQPQHF. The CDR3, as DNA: TGTGCCAGCAGCTTCTGGAGGGGCAGTACAAGCAATCAGCCCCAGCATTTT.

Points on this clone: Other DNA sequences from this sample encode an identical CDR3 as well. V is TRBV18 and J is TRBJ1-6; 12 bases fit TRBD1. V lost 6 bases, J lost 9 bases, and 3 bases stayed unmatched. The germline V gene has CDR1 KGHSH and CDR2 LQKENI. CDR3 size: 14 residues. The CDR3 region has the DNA TGTGCCAGCTCCCCGGGACAGGGGGCTTCACCCCTCCACTTT. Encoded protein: CASSPGQGASPLHF. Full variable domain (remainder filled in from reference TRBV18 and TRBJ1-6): NAGVMQNPRHLVRRRGQEARLRCSPMKGHSHVYWYRQLPEEGLKFMVYLQKENIIDESGMPKERFSAEFPKEGPSILRIQQVVRGDSAAYFCASSPGQGASPLHFGNGTRLTVT.

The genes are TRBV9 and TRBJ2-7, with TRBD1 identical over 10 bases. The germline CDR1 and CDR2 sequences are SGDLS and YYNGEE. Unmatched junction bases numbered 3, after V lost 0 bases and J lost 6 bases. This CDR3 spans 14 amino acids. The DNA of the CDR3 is TGTGCCAGCAGCGTAGGACAGGGGGCGACCGAGCAGTACTTC. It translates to CASSVGQGATEQYF.

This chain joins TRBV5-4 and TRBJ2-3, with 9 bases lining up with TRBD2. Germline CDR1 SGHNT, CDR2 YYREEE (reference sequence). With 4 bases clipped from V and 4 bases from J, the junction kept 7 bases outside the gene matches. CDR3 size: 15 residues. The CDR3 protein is CASSRSGGWADTQYF. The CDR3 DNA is TGTGCCAGCAGCCGAAGCGGGGGGTGGGCAGATACGCAGTATTTT. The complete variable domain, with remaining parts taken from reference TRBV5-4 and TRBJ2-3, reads ETGVTQSPTHLIKTRGQQVTLRCSSQSGHNTVSWYQQALGQGPQFIFQYYREEENGRGNFPPRFSGLQFPNYSSELNVNALELDDSALYLCASSRSGGWADTQYFGPGTRLTVL.

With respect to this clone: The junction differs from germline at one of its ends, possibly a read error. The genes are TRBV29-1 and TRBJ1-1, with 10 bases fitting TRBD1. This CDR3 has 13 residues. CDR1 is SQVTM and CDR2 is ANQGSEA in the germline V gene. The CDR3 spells CSVEDRGRTEAFF. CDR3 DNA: TGCAGCGTAGAAGACAGGGGGCGTACTGAAGCTTTCTTT.

This CDR3 reads CASSALGGVWNTIYF. Here the CDR3 DNA reads TGTGCCAGCAGCGCCCTTGGAGGGGTATGGAACACCATATATTTT. V usage is TRBV9 and J usage is TRBJ1-3; possibly TRBD1 for D (5 bases). The CDR3 extends over 15 amino acids. Germline V CDR1 and CDR2: SGDLS, YYNGEE. Trimming pared 3 bases from V and 7 bases from J, leaving 17 bases between.

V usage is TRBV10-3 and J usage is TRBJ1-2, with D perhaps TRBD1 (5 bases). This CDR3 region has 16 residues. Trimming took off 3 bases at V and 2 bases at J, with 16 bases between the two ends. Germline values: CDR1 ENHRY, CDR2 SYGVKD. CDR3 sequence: CAISDPGGARNYGYTF. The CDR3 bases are TGTGCCATCAGTGACCCAGGAGGGGCAAGGAACTATGGCTACACCTTC.

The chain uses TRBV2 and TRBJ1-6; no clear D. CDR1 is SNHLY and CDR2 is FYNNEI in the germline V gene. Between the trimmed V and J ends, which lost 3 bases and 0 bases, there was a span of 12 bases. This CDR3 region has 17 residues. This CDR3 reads CASSERARGSYNSPLHF. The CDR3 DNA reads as TGTGCCAGCAGTGAGAGAGCCAGAGGCTCCTATAATTCACCCCTCCACTTT.

Here the CDR3 DNA reads TGTGCCAGCAGCCAAGACGGCGGGACCTATGGCTACACCTTC. It codes for CASSQDGGTYGYTF. The chain employs TRBV3-1 (or the pseudogene TRBV3-2) and TRBJ1-2; tentative D call: TRBD1 (5 bases). Germline V gene lookup returns CDR1 LGHDT and CDR2 YNNKEL (reference sequence). This CDR3 spans 14 amino acids. V gave up 0 bases and J gave up 4 bases, with 9 bases separating them.

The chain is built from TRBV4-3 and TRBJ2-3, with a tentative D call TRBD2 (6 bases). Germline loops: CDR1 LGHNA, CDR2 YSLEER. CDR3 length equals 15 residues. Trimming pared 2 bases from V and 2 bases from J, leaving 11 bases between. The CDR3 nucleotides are TGCGCCAGCAGCCAAAAACGGGGGTACACAGATACGCAGTATTTT. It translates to CASSQKRGYTDTQYF.